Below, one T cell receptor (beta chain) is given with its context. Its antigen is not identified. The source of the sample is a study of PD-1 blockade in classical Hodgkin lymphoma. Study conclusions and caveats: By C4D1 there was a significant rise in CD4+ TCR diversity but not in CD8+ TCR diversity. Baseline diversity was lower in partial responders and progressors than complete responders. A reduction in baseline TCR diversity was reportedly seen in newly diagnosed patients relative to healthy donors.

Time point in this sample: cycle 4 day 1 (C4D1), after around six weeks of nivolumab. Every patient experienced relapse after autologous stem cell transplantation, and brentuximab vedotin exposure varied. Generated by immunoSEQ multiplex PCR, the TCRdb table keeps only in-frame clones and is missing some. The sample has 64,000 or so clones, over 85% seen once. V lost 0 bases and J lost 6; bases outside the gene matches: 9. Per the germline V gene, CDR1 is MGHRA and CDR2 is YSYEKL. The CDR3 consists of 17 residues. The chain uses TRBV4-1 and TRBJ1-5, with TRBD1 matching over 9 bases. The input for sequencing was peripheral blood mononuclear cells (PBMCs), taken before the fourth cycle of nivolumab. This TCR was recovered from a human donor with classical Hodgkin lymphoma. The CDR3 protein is CASSQDPPGTGFQPQHF. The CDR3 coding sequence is TGCGCCAGCAGCCAAGATCCGCCCGGGACAGGGTTTCAGCCCCAGCATTTT.